This is a list of T cell receptor beta chains from one sample in a study of blood T cell repertoires in COVID-19. The protocol was immunoSEQ multiplex PCR, while the TCRdb copy is restricted to in-frame clones and leaves out a portion. The sample shows fewer than 350,000 clones, approximately 91% of them seen only once. Sequenced input: peripheral blood. Source of these receptors: a young man with active or convalescent COVID-19. Both conserved end residues are part of each CDR3. A D gene is named only where the DNA matches it firmly. A clone size is listed for some rows: how often the clone was seen (once, few, many), or a class if it is expanded.

cdr3_length: 12
j_call: TRBJ2-7
v_call: TRBV3-1/TRBV3-2
d_call: -
clone_size: -
cdr3_nt: TGTGCCAGCAGCCAACGCTCCTACGAGCAGTACTTC
cdr3_aa: CASSQRSYEQYF

cdr3_length: 18
j_call: TRBJ1-1
v_call: TRBV5-4
d_call: TRBD1
clone_size: -
cdr3_nt: TGTGCCAGCAGCTCGCCTTTGGGACAGGGGGCGCTGAACACTGAAGCTTTCTTT
cdr3_aa: CASSSPLGQGALNTEAFF

cdr3_length: 14
j_call: TRBJ1-6
v_call: TRBV7-2
d_call: -
clone_size: -
cdr3_nt: TGTGCCAGCAGCTTAGCGCGAGGCTCTCCACCCCTCCACTTT
cdr3_aa: CASSLARGSPPLHF

cdr3_length: 15
j_call: TRBJ2-7
v_call: TRBV9
d_call: TRBD2
clone_size: -
cdr3_nt: TGTGCCAGCAGCGTAGGTGGGGGGACTACCTACGAGCAGTACTTC
cdr3_aa: CASSVGGGTTYEQYF

cdr3_length: 15
j_call: TRBJ2-1
v_call: TRBV4-3
d_call: -
clone_size: -
cdr3_nt: TGCGCCAGCAGCCTCGGTCTAGCAGAACACAATGAGCAGTTCTTC
cdr3_aa: CASSLGLAEHNEQFF

cdr3_length: 14
j_call: TRBJ2-3
v_call: TRBV4-1
d_call: -
clone_size: once
cdr3_nt: TGCGCCAGCAGCCAAGATCTGAGCACAGATACGCAGTATTTT
cdr3_aa: CASSQDLSTDTQYF

cdr3_length: 16
j_call: TRBJ2-3
v_call: TRBV13
d_call: -
clone_size: -
cdr3_nt: TGTGCCAGCAGCTTTAGTCTGGCGGGGAGCACAGATACGCAGTATTTT
cdr3_aa: CASSFSLAGSTDTQYF

cdr3_length: 13
j_call: TRBJ2-3
v_call: TRBV27
d_call: -
clone_size: -
cdr3_nt: TGTGCCAGCAGTTCTTTACTTTCGGATACGCAGTATTTT
cdr3_aa: CASSSLLSDTQYF

cdr3_length: 16
j_call: TRBJ2-7
v_call: TRBV4-3
d_call: TRBD1
clone_size: -
cdr3_nt: TGCGCCAGCAGCTTTAGTGCTACAGGGGAACTCTACGAGCAGTACTTC
cdr3_aa: CASSFSATGELYEQYF

cdr3_length: 13
j_call: TRBJ2-1
v_call: TRBV5-1
d_call: TRBD2
clone_size: -
cdr3_nt: TGCGCCAGCAGCCCGGCGGGAGTTAATGAGCAGTTCTTC
cdr3_aa: CASSPAGVNEQFF

cdr3_length: 13
j_call: TRBJ1-1
v_call: TRBV27
d_call: -
clone_size: -
cdr3_nt: TGTGCCAGCCGCCATCAACCGGGGGCTGAAGCTTTCTTT
cdr3_aa: CASRHQPGAEAFF

cdr3_length: 14
j_call: TRBJ2-1
v_call: TRBV10-3
d_call: TRBD1
clone_size: -
cdr3_nt: TGTGCCATCACGGACAGGGGGCTCGGCAATGAGCAGTTCTTC
cdr3_aa: CAITDRGLGNEQFF

cdr3_length: 15
j_call: TRBJ1-6
v_call: TRBV4-1
d_call: -
clone_size: -
cdr3_nt: TGCGCCAGCAGCCAAGATCCCCAGGATAGTTCACCCCTCCACTTT
cdr3_aa: CASSQDPQDSSPLHF

cdr3_length: 15
j_call: TRBJ1-2
v_call: TRBV5-6
d_call: -
clone_size: -
cdr3_nt: TGTGCCAGCAGCTACACACAACTCGGGGTTTATGGCTACACCTTC
cdr3_aa: CASSYTQLGVYGYTF

cdr3_length: 16
j_call: TRBJ1-2
v_call: TRBV3-1/TRBV3-2
d_call: TRBD1
clone_size: -
cdr3_nt: TGTGCCAGCAGCCAGGGGCGGGACAGCCCCAACTATGGCTACACCTTC
cdr3_aa: CASSQGRDSPNYGYTF